The present TCR beta chain was sequenced within a study of cytomegalovirus exposure and HLA in healthy donors. Study findings and constraints: Productive rates of about 90% or about 30% were seen for most TCR beta V segments in an earlier analysis. Donors belonging to an Asian-associated ancestry cluster reportedly showed fewer N-insertions in productive TCRs than the roughly 670-donor mean, according to what a later analysis found.

The CDR3 covers 13 residues. J lost 2 bases, V lost 4 bases, and 1 base had no gene match. CDR1 and CDR2 (germline): GTSNPN, SVGIG (reference sequence). With 60 Vbeta and 13 Jbeta primers, the PCR was carried out. The protocol was immunoSEQ multiplex PCR, while the TCRdb copy is restricted to in-frame clones and leaves out a portion. Here the sample spans around 110,000 clones, 55% to 65% being singletons. Details on this clone: The antigen is undetermined.

Sequenced input: PBMCs. The rearrangement links TRBV30 to TRBJ2-3, with 9 bases identical to TRBD2. This sequence originates from a woman between 35 and 50 years old in good health and CMV-seropositive. The CDR3 spells CAWTSGTTDTQYF. As DNA, the CDR3 is TGTGCCTGGACTAGCGGGACCACAGATACGCAGTATTTT.